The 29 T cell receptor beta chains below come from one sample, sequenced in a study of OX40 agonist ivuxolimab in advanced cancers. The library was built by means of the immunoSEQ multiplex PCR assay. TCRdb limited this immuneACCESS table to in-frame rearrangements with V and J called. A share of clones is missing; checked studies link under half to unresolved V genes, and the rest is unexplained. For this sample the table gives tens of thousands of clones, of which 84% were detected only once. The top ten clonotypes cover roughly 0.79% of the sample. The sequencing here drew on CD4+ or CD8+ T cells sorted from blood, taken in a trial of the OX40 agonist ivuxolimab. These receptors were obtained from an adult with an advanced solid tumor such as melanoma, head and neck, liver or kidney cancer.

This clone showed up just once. The CDR3 nucleotides are TGTGCCAGCAGCTTGGGAGGGCTGGGCACTGAAGCTTTCTTT. Its protein is CASSLGGLGTEAFF. V gene TRBV5-4 combines with J gene TRBJ1-1; no firm D call. The CDR3 totals 14 residues. Trimming took 0 bases from V and 4 from J, leaving 10 bases between them. In germline, CDR1 is SGHNT, CDR2 YYREEE (reference sequence).

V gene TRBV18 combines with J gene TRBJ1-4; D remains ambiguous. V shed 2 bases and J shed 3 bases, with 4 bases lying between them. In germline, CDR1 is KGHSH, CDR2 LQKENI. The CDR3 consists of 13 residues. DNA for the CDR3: TGTGCCAGCTCACCAGCCCCTAATGAAAAACTGTTTTTT. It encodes CASSPAPNEKLFF.

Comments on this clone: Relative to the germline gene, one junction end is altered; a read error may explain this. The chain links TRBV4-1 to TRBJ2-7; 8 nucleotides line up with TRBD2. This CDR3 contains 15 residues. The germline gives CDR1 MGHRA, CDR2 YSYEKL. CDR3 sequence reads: CASSQDLAGSYEQYF. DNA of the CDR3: TGTGCCAGCAGCCAAGATTTAGCGGGATCCTACGAGCAGTACTTC.

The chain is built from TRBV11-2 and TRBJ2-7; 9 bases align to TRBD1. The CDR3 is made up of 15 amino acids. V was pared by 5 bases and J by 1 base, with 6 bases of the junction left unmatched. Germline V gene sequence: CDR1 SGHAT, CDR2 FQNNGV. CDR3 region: CASSPRGTGSYEQYF. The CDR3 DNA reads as TGTGCCAGCAGCCCTAGGGGGACAGGGTCCTACGAGCAGTACTTC.

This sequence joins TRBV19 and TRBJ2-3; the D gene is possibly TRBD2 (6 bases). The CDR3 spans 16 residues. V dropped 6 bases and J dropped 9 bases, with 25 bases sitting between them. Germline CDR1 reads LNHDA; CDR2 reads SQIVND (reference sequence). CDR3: CASSLRPGTSRVTQYF. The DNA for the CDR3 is TGTGCCAGTAGCCTTCGTCCCGGGACTTCTAGAGTCACGCAGTATTTT.

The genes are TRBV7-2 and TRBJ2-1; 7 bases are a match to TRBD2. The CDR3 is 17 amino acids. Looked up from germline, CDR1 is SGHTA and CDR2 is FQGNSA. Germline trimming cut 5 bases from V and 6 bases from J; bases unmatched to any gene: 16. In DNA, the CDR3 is TGTGCCAGCAGCCCTCGTTTTGGGCGGGGGAACCCCAATGAGCAGTTCTTC. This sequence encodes CASSPRFGRGNPNEQFF.

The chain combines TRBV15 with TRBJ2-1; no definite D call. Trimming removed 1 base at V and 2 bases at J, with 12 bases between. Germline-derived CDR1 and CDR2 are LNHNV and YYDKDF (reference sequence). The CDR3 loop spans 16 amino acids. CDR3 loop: CATSRGSARTYNEQFF. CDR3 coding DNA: TGTGCCACCAGCAGAGGATCGGCACGGACCTACAATGAGCAGTTCTTC.

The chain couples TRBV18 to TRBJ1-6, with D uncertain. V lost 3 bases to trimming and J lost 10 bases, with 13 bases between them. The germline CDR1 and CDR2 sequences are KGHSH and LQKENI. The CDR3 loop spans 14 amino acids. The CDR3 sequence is CASSPREGNSPLHF. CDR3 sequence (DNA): TGTGCCAGCTCACCTCGGGAAGGTAACTCACCCCTCCACTTT.

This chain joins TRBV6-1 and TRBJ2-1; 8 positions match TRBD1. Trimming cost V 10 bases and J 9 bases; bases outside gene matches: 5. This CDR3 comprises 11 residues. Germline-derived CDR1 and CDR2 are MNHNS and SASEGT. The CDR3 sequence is CATDRVGEQFF. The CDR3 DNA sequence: TGTGCCACGGACAGGGTCGGTGAGCAGTTCTTC.

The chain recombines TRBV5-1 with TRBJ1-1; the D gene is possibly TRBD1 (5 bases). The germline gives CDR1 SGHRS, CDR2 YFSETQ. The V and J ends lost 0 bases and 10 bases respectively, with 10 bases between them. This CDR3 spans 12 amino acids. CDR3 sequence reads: CASSLAGPAAFF. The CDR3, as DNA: TGCGCCAGCAGCTTGGCAGGGCCAGCAGCTTTCTTT.

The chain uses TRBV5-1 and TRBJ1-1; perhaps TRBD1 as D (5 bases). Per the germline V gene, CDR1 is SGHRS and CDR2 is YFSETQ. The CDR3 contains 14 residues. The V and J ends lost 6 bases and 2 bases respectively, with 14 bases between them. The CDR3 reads CASKVGQGNTEAFF. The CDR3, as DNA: TGCGCCAGCAAAGTAGGCCAGGGAAACACTGAAGCTTTCTTT.

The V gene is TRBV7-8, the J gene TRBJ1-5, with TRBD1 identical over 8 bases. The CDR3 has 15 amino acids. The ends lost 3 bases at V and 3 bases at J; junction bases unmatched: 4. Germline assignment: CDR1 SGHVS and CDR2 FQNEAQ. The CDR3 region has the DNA TGTGCCAGCAGCTTGGGACAGGCCATCAATCAGCCCCAGCATTTT. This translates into CASSLGQAINQPQHF.

CDR3 DNA: TGTGCCAGCTCGGAGAGAGAGACCCAGTACTTC. The encoded protein is CASSERETQYF. The chain carries TRBV18 and TRBJ2-5; D is undetermined. The CDR3 spans 11 residues. Trimming took off 6 bases at V and 4 bases at J, with 6 bases between the two ends. The germline V gene encodes CDR1 KGHSH and CDR2 LQKENI.

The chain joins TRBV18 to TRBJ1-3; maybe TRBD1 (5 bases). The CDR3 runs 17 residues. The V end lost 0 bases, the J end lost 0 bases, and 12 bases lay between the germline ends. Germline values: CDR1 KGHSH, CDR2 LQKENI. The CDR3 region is CASSPPRFGGSGNTIYF. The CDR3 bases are TGTGCCAGCTCACCACCGAGGTTTGGGGGCTCTGGAAACACCATATATTTT.

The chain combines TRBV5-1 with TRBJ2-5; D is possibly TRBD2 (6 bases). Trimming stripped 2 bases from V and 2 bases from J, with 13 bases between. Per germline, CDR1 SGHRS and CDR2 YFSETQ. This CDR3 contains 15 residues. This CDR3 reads CASSFGRPSQETQYF. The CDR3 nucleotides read TGCGCCAGCAGCTTTGGGAGGCCATCACAAGAGACCCAGTACTTC.

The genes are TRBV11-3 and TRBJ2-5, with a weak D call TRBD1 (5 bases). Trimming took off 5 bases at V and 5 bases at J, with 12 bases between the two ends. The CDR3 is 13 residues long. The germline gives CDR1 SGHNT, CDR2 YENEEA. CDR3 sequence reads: CASSPDTFETQYF. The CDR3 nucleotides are TGTGCCAGCAGCCCGGACACTTTTGAGACCCAGTACTTC.

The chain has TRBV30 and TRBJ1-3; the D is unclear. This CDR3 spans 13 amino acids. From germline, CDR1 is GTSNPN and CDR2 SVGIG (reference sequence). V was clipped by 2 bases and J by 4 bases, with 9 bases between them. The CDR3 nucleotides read TGTGCCTGGAGTAGGTTAATAGGAAACACCATATATTTT. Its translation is CAWSRLIGNTIYF.

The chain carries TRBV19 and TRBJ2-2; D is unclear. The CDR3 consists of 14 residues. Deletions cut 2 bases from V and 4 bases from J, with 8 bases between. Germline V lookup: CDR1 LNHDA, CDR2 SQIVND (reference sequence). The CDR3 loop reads CASSISSGTGELFF. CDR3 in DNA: TGTGCCAGTAGTATAAGCAGTGGCACCGGGGAGCTGTTTTTT.

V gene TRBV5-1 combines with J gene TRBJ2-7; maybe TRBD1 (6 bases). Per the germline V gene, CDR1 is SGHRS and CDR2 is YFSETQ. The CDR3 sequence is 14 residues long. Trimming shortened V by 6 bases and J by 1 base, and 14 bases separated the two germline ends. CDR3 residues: CASTSEGVSYEQYF. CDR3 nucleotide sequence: TGCGCCAGCACCTCTGAGGGGGTTTCCTACGAGCAGTACTTC.

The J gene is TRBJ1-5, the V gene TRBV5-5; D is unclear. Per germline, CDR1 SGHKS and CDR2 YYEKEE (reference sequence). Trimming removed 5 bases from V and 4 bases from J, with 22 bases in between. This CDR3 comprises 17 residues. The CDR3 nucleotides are TGTGCCAGCAGACTTGGTCCGGTGCAGCCTAGAAATCAGCCCCAGCATTTT. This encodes CASRLGPVQPRNQPQHF. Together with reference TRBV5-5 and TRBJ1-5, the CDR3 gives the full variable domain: DAGVTQSPTHLIKTRGQQVTLRCSPISGHKSVSWYQQVLGQGPQFIFQYYEKEERGRGNFPDRFSARQFPNYSSELNVNALLLGDSALYLCASRLGPVQPRNQPQHFGDGTRLSIL.

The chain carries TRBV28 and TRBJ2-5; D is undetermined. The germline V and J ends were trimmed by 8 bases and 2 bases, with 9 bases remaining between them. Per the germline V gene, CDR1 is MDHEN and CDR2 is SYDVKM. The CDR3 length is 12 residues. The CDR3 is CASGLNQETQYF. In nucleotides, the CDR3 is TGTGCCAGCGGCCTGAATCAAGAGACCCAGTACTTC.

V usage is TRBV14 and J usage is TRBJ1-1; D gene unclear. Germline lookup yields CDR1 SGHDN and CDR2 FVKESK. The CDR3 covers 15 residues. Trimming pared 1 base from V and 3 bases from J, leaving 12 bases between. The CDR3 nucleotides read TGTGCCAGCAGCCAAGGTCTCTCGGGGTACACTGAAGCTTTCTTT. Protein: CASSQGLSGYTEAFF.

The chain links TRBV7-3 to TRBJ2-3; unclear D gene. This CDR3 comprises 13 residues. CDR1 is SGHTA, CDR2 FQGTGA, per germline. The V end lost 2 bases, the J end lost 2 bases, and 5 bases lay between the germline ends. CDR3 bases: TGTGCCAGCAGCTTAGGTGCCACAGATACGCAGTATTTT. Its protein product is CASSLGATDTQYF.

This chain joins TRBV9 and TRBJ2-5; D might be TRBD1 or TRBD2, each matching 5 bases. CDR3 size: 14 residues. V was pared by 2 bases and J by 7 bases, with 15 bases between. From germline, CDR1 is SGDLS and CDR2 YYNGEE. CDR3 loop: CASSVNRDPRTQYF. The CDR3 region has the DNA TGTGCCAGCAGCGTGAACCGGGACCCCAGGACCCAGTACTTC.

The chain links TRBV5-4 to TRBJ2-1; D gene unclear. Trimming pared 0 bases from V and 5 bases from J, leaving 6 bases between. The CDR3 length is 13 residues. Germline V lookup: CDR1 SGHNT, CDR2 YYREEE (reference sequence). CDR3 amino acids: CASSLGENNEQFF. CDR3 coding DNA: TGTGCCAGCAGCTTGGGGGAAAACAATGAGCAGTTCTTC.

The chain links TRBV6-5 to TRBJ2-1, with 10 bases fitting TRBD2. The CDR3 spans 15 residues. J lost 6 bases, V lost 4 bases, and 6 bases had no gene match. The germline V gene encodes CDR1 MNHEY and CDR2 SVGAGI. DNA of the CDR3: TGTGCCAGCAGTTTTCTAGCGGGAGCCTCCAATGAGCAGTTCTTC. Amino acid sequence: CASSFLAGASNEQFF.

In DNA, the CDR3 is TGTGCCAGTAGTGACTCTTACGAGCGGGAGACCCAGTACTTC. Translating gives CASSDSYERETQYF. The chain uses TRBV19 and TRBJ2-5; D perhaps matches TRBD2 (5 bases). The length of the CDR3 is 14 residues. Trimming took off 5 bases at V and 5 bases at J, with 15 bases between the two ends. The germline V gene encodes CDR1 LNHDA and CDR2 SQIVND (reference sequence).

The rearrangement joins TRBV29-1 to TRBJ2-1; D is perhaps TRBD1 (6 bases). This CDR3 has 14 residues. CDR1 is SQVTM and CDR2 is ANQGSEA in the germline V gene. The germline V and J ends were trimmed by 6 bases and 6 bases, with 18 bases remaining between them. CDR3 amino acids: CSVSRGGRSNEQFF. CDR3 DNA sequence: TGCAGCGTCTCCCGAGGGGGACGGTCCAATGAGCAGTTCTTC.

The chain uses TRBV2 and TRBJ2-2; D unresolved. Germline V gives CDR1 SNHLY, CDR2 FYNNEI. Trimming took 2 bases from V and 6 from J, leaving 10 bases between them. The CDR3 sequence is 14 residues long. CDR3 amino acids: CASSELGSAGELFF. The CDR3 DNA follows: TGTGCCAGCAGTGAACTTGGGTCAGCCGGGGAGCTGTTTTTT.